This T cell receptor (beta chain) was identified in a study of human T cells and chemical hapten exposure. This clonotype was seen repeatedly, ten times or more. Time point described: pre-sensitization, week 0. Regarding treatment: therapeutic diphenylcyclopropenone sensitization with weekly scalp DPC. Trimming cost V 6 bases and J 1 base, with 7 bases left between them. The CDR3 totals 12 residues. Per the germline V gene, CDR1 is MNHEY and CDR2 is SVGEGT. MiXCR, applied by TCRdb to the RACE reads, yields one record per CDR3 protein. The repertoire holds some 250,000 distinct CDR3 sequences, with roughly 7.7% as singletons.

The clonotype was recovered from a man aged 18 to 35 with alopecia areata. Some clones in this sample may be carry-over from other donors' samples. The genes are TRBV6-2 or TRBV6-3 and TRBJ2-7; possible D gene TRBD1, 5 bases. The sequenced sample was whole blood, obtained in connection with sensitization to the hapten diphenylcyclopropenone (DPC). CDR3: CASRDSSYEQYV. As DNA, the CDR3 is TGTGCCAGCAGAGACAGTTCCTACGAGCAGTACGTC.